These T cell receptor beta chains were read from a single sample in a study of siplizumab effects on memory and regulatory T cells. TCRdb's table, derived via immunoSEQ multiplex PCR, lists solely in-frame clones and lacks some. Altogether roughly 100,000 clones are present, more than 85% being singletons, with the ten largest covering 0.25% to 0.35%. Source material: CD4+ T cells sorted from blood. The source is a human donor in good health. Each CDR3 is given with its conserved first and last residue. A D gene is named only where the DNA matches it firmly. Some rows mark clone size as missing; the rest say once, few, many or name a class of expanded clone.

>TRBV5-4|-|TRBJ2-2|TRBD1
CASSRGQVIGGELFF
TGTGCCAGCAGCCGGGGACAGGTAATCGGCGGGGAGCTGTTTTTT
>TRBV19|-|TRBJ1-2|TRBD1
CASRQGTYGYTF
TGTGCCAGTCGACAGGGGACCTATGGCTACACCTTC
>TRBV13|few|TRBJ1-1|-
CASSFKPNTEAFF
TGTGCCAGCAGCTTTAAACCGAACACTGAAGCTTTCTTT
>TRBV30|-|TRBJ2-7|TRBD2
CAWSAPRESSYEQYF
TGTGCCTGGTCCGCCCCGCGGGAGAGTTCCTACGAGCAGTACTTC
>TRBV21-1|-|TRBJ2-1|-
CASSHSGAYNEQFF
TGTGCCAGCAGCCATAGCGGGGCCTACAATGAGCAGTTCTTC
>TRBV5-5|once|TRBJ2-5|-
CASSLPGAQETQYF
TGTGCCAGCAGCTTGCCAGGGGCCCAAGAGACCCAGTACTTC
>TRBV18|-|TRBJ2-7|-
CASSPYGGAYEQYF
TGTGCCAGCTCACCATATGGGGGTGCCTACGAGCAGTACTTC
>TRBV25-1|-|TRBJ1-1|-
CASSPAPGEAFF
TGTGCCAGCAGCCCTGCCCCCGGGGAAGCTTTCTTT
>TRBV30|-|TRBJ1-5|-
CAWSGTFGVQPQHF
TGTGCCTGGAGTGGGACATTTGGAGTTCAGCCCCAGCATTTT
>TRBV19|-|TRBJ1-5|-
CASSMRGPLNQPQHF
TGTGCCAGTAGTATGAGAGGGCCCTTGAATCAGCCCCAGCATTTT
>TRBV28|-|TRBJ2-5|-
CASTDSGLETQYF
TGTGCCAGCACTGATTCAGGGTTAGAGACCCAGTACTTC
>TRBV18|-|TRBJ2-1|-
CASSAGRHNEQFF
TGTGCCAGCTCAGCCGGGAGACACAATGAGCAGTTCTTC
>TRBV5-1|-|TRBJ1-2|-
CASSTAPFTNYGYTF
TGCGCCAGCAGCACAGCCCCATTTACTAACTATGGCTACACCTTC
>TRBV7-3|-|TRBJ2-3|TRBD2
CASSPSLAGNGRTQYF
TGTGCCAGCAGCCCGTCACTAGCGGGAAACGGGCGTACGCAGTATTTT
>TRBV18|-|TRBJ2-4|-
CASSPGLIAKNIQYF
TGTGCCAGCTCACCGGGATTGATAGCCAAAAACATTCAGTACTTC
>TRBV11-2|-|TRBJ2-7|-
CASSLAGPSYEQYF
TGTGCCAGCAGCTTAGCCGGGCCCTCCTACGAGCAGTACTTC
>TRBV5-4|-|TRBJ1-1|-
CASSLEATSDTEAFF
TGTGCCAGCAGCTTGGAGGCGACTTCCGACACTGAAGCTTTCTTT
>TRBV29-1|-|TRBJ1-1|-
CSVEKGLNTEAFF
TGCAGCGTTGAAAAAGGACTGAACACTGAAGCTTTCTTT
>TRBV5-1|-|TRBJ1-2|-
CASSLEASGGYTF
TGCGCCAGCAGCTTGGAAGCTTCCGGTGGCTACACCTTC
>TRBV7-2|-|TRBJ1-2|-
CASSASTGLGYGYTF
TGTGCCAGCAGCGCCTCGACAGGTTTAGGGTATGGCTACACCTTC
>TRBV5-6|-|TRBJ1-2|-
CASSSGRATNYGYTF
TGTGCCAGCAGCTCGGGACGGGCCACTAACTATGGCTACACCTTC
>TRBV5-4|once|TRBJ1-2|TRBD1
CASSLRLTGGGYGYTF
TGTGCCAGCAGCTTGCGTTTGACAGGGGGGGGCTATGGCTACACCTTC
>TRBV7-2|-|TRBJ1-4|-
CASSRGGGEKLFF
TGTGCCAGCAGCCGCGGGGGTGGAGAAAAACTGTTTTTT
>TRBV7-8|-|TRBJ2-7|TRBD2
CASTSQGLAGVSSYEQYF
TGTGCCAGCACCTCCCAAGGGTTAGCGGGAGTATCCTCCTACGAGCAGTACTTC
>TRBV10-3|once|TRBJ1-1|-
CATRGLGLQGTEAFF
TGTGCCACCAGGGGCCTGGGACTCCAGGGCACTGAAGCTTTCTTT
>TRBV6-1|-|TRBJ1-4|-
CASGAGDEKLFF
TGTGCCAGCGGGGCAGGTGATGAAAAACTGTTTTTT
>TRBV5-5|-|TRBJ2-5|TRBD2
CASSTTSGRASETQYF
TGTGCCAGCAGCACAACTAGCGGGAGGGCCTCGGAGACCCAGTACTTC
>TRBV27|-|TRBJ2-5|TRBD1
CASSSWTGRQETQYF
TGTGCCAGCAGTTCATGGACAGGTAGACAAGAGACCCAGTACTTC
>TRBV30|-|TRBJ1-1|-
CAWSPGVTEAFF
TGTGCCTGGAGTCCAGGGGTTACTGAAGCTTTCTTT
>TRBV5-1|-|TRBJ1-4|-
CASSLILGSNEKLFF
TGCGCCAGCAGCTTGATATTGGGGTCTAATGAAAAACTGTTTTTT
>TRBV18|few|TRBJ1-1|-
CASSPMADTEAFF
TGTGCCAGCTCACCGATGGCGGACACTGAAGCTTTCTTT
>TRBV19|-|TRBJ2-5|TRBD2
CASSMRGGRETQYF
TGTGCCAGTAGTATGCGGGGGGGCCGAGAGACCCAGTACTTC
>TRBV30|-|TRBJ2-2|TRBD2
CAWKSSGATGELFF
TGTGCCTGGAAGTCTAGCGGGGCCACCGGGGAGCTGTTTTTT
>TRBV4-2|-|TRBJ1-2|-
CASSQELREGYTF
TGTGCCAGCAGCCAAGAGCTCAGGGAAGGCTACACCTTC
>TRBV29-1|-|TRBJ1-1|-
CSGGGAPVTEAFF
TGCAGCGGCGGAGGGGCCCCTGTCACTGAAGCTTTCTTT
>TRBV15|-|TRBJ1-6|-
CATTSSPSNNSPLHF
TGTGCCACCACCTCGTCCCCCTCCAATAATTCACCCCTCCACTTT
>TRBV5-4|-|TRBJ2-3|-
CASSMTVQSTSTDTQYF
TGTGCCAGCAGCATGACGGTGCAGAGCACTAGCACAGATACGCAGTATTTT
>TRBV7-3|-|TRBJ2-1|-
CASSITGSSYNEQFF
TGTGCCAGCAGCATAACAGGAAGCTCCTACAATGAGCAGTTCTTC
>TRBV7-3|-|TRBJ1-2|-
CASSRDTRDYGYTF
TGTGCCAGCAGCCGGGATACCAGGGACTATGGCTACACCTTC
>TRBV2|-|TRBJ1-5|-
CASSVQGTNNQPQHF
TGTGCCAGCAGTGTGCAGGGGACAAACAATCAGCCCCAGCATTTT
>TRBV27|once|TRBJ2-6|-
CASRALSSGANVLTF
TGTGCCAGCAGAGCGCTAAGCTCTGGGGCCAACGTCCTGACTTTC
>TRBV6-6|-|TRBJ1-2|TRBD1
CASRRTGDGYTF
TGTGCCAGCAGGAGAACAGGGGATGGCTACACCTTC
>TRBV5-1|-|TRBJ1-5|-
CASSLSMNQPQHF
TGCGCCAGCAGCTTGAGTATGAATCAGCCCCAGCATTTT
>TRBV6-6|-|TRBJ2-7|TRBD2
CASRLAGGPYEQYF
TGTGCCAGCAGGCTAGCGGGAGGGCCCTACGAGCAGTACTTC
>TRBV5-6|once|TRBJ1-1|-
CASSLIDGTEAFF
TGTGCCAGCAGCCTAATTGACGGGACGGAAGCTTTCTTT
>TRBV4-2|-|TRBJ1-6|-
CASSQDFYNSPLHF
TGTGCCAGCAGCCAAGATTTTTATAATTCACCCCTCCACTTT
>TRBV5-5|-|TRBJ2-7|-
CASSPGGVGFEQYF
TGTGCCAGCAGCCCCGGTGGTGTGGGCTTCGAGCAGTACTTC
>TRBV9|-|TRBJ1-3|-
CASSVGVGGNTIYF
TGTGCCAGCAGCGTAGGGGTAGGTGGAAACACCATATATTTT
>TRBV6-1|once|TRBJ2-5|-
CASSVGKETQYF
TGTGCCAGCAGTGTTGGGAAAGAGACCCAGTACTTC
>TRBV18|-|TRBJ2-5|TRBD1
CASSPLPGTGRIEETQYF
TGTGCCAGCTCACCACTCCCCGGGACAGGGCGGATAGAAGAGACCCAGTACTTC
>TRBV11-1|-|TRBJ1-2|TRBD1
CASSLGQGYYGYTF
TGTGCCAGCAGCTTGGGACAGGGGTACTATGGCTACACCTTC
>TRBV19|-|TRBJ1-1|-
CASSIDLMNTEAFF
TGTGCCAGTAGTATAGATCTAATGAACACTGAAGCTTTCTTT
>TRBV10-1|-|TRBJ1-1|-
CASSASQGLTEAFF
TGCGCCAGCAGTGCCTCACAGGGTCTCACTGAAGCTTTCTTT
>TRBV25-1|-|TRBJ2-7|-
CASAGTGLSYEQYF
TGTGCCAGTGCCGGAACAGGGCTCTCCTACGAGCAGTACTTC
>TRBV20-1|-|TRBJ2-2|-
CSASIGEELFF
TGCAGTGCTAGTATAGGGGAGGAGCTGTTTTTT
>TRBV30|-|TRBJ1-2|TRBD1
CAWSGTGVSNYGYTF
TGTGCCTGGTCCGGGACAGGGGTTTCGAACTATGGCTACACCTTC
>TRBV10-2|-|TRBJ1-5|-
CASSEEGRGNQPQHF
TGCGCCAGCAGTGAGGAAGGCAGGGGCAATCAGCCCCAGCATTTT
>TRBV7-3|-|TRBJ2-2|TRBD1
CASSLTIDRGGTGELFF
TGTGCCAGCAGCTTAACGATCGACAGGGGGGGCACCGGGGAGCTGTTTTTT
>TRBV20-1|-|TRBJ1-5|-
CSARGNQPQHF
TGCAGTGCTAGGGGGAATCAGCCCCAGCATTTT
>TRBV19|-|TRBJ2-7|-
CASSRSSGFKSAYEQYF
TGTGCCAGTAGTAGGTCGTCGGGTTTCAAGTCAGCCTACGAGCAGTACTTC